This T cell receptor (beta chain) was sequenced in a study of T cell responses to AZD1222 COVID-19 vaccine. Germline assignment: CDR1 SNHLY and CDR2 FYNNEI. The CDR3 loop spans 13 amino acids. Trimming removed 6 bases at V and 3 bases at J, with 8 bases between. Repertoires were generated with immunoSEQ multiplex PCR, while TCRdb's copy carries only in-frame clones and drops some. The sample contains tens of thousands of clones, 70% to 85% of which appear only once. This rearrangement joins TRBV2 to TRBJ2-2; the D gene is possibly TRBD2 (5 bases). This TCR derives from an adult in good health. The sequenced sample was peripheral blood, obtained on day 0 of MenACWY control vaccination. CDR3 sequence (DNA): TGTGCCAGCAGAGCGGCCCACACCGGGGAGCTGTTTTTT. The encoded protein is CASRAAHTGELFF.